Sequencing of this T cell receptor (beta chain) was carried out in a study of control samples from healthy donors and cancer patients. The repertoire was sequenced with immunoSEQ multiplex PCR; TCRdb's copy has only in-frame clones and lacks some. The sample consists of approximately 100,000 clones, about 89% of them appearing once. The CDR3 is made up of 14 amino acids. Germline V gene sequence: CDR1 MNHEY, CDR2 SVGEGT. The V end lost 6 bases, the J end lost 1 base, and 11 bases lay between the germline ends. The source is a woman aged 45-59 years in good health. The rearrangement links TRBV6-2 or TRBV6-3 to TRBJ2-3; possible D gene TRBD2, 5 bases. Sequencing was done on a sample of blood. CDR3 nucleotides: TGTGCCAGCAGCCTCAACGGGGGCACAGATACGCAGTATTTT. Its translation is CASSLNGGTDTQYF.